This passage covers 11 T cell receptor beta chains from one sample sequenced in a study of cytomegalovirus exposure and HLA in healthy donors (dated by TCRdb to about 2017). Library preparation used the immunoSEQ multiplex PCR assay. For the multiplex PCR, a mixture combining 60 forward primers for TCR Vbeta segments and 13 reverse primers for TCR Jbeta segments was used. As stored in TCRdb, this immuneACCESS dataset retains in-frame rearrangements with V and J assigned. A fraction of the clones does not appear; measured against another copy, unresolved V genes explain less than half of the discrepancy, and the remainder lacks a known reason. This sample holds about 140,000 clones; around 80% were observed only once. Around 3% of the sample comes from the top ten. Sequencing was performed on PBMCs. The origin of the receptors is a man between 18 and 29 years old in good health and CMV-seropositive.

The sample holds a few counts of this clone. The chain employs TRBV7-3 and TRBJ2-3, with a tentative D call TRBD1 (6 bases). The CDR3 spans 16 residues. The V end lost 2 bases, the J end lost 1 base, and 13 bases lay between the germline ends. In germline, CDR1 is SGHTA, CDR2 FQGTGA. In DNA form, the CDR3 reads TGTGCCAGCAGCTTAGGGTGGGGGCGCGGCACAGATACGCAGTATTTT. Translation gives CASSLGWGRGTDTQYF.

This chain uses TRBV7-8 with TRBJ2-1, with a tentative D call TRBD1 (5 bases). Germline values: CDR1 SGHVS, CDR2 FQNEAQ. The CDR3 loop spans 15 amino acids. Trimming left V 5 bases short and J 0 bases short, with 11 bases between. As DNA, the CDR3 is TGTGCCAGCAGCGCCCGTCAGGGCTCCTACAATGAGCAGTTCTTC. Encoded protein: CASSARQGSYNEQFF.

The V and J genes are TRBV5-1 and TRBJ2-1; 8 bases map to TRBD1. The CDR3 covers 15 residues. The V gene end was trimmed by 4 bases and the J gene end by 4 bases; junction bases not matched to a gene: 7. Looked up from germline, CDR1 is SGHRS and CDR2 is YFSETQ. The CDR3 protein is CASSPGQGSYNEQFF. The CDR3 bases are TGCGCCAGCAGCCCCGGACAGGGATCATACAATGAGCAGTTCTTC.

The chain carries TRBV6-1 and TRBJ2-7, with D perhaps TRBD2 (5 bases). Between the trimmed V and J ends, which lost 10 bases and 2 bases, there was a span of 15 bases. The CDR3 contains 13 residues. Germline V gene sequence: CDR1 MNHNS, CDR2 SASEGT. CDR3: CATLRELPYEQYF. DNA for the CDR3: TGTGCCACTCTGAGGGAGCTTCCCTACGAGCAGTACTTC.

The rearrangement joins TRBV7-3 to TRBJ2-3; TRBD2 might be the D (6 bases). CDR3 size: 14 residues. Between the trimmed V and J ends, which lost 3 bases and 2 bases, there was a span of 9 bases. Germline V gives CDR1 SGHTA, CDR2 FQGTGA. The CDR3 is CASSFGTPTDTQYF. CDR3 nucleotide sequence: TGTGCCAGCAGCTTCGGGACTCCCACAGATACGCAGTATTTT.

The chain has TRBV4-1 and TRBJ2-3; D is uncertain. Germline CDR1 MGHRA, CDR2 YSYEKL. The CDR3 sequence is 14 residues long. Deletions cut 4 bases from V and 4 bases from J, with 12 bases between. CDR3: CASSPRLVPDTQYF. Here the CDR3 DNA reads TGCGCCAGCAGCCCCCGACTCGTCCCAGATACGCAGTATTTT.

This clone was counted only a few times. This chain uses TRBV25-1 with TRBJ2-7, with D tentatively TRBD1 (6 bases). The CDR3 consists of 12 residues. The V end was cut by 7 bases, the J end by 5 bases, with 12 bases between. In germline, CDR1 is MGHDK, CDR2 SYGVNS. CDR3 sequence: CASTGQGHEQYF. DNA of the CDR3: TGTGCCAGCACGGGTCAGGGGCACGAGCAGTACTTC.

The rearrangement uses TRBV5-4 and TRBJ1-1; 9 bases agree with TRBD1. CDR3 length equals 16 residues. CDR1 and CDR2 (germline): SGHNT, YYREEE (reference sequence). V trimming: 3 bases; J trimming: 12 bases; junction bases outside the gene matches: 18. The CDR3 loop is CASSSPTDRGIAGSFF. CDR3 nucleotide sequence: TGTGCCAGCAGCTCACCAACCGACAGGGGGATCGCCGGGTCTTTCTTT.

V gene TRBV6-1 combines with J gene TRBJ1-1; possible D gene TRBD1, 5 bases. CDR3 length equals 14 residues. V lost 8 bases and J lost 0, with 13 bases in between. Germline V gene data show CDR1 as MNHNS and CDR2 as SASEGT. In DNA form, the CDR3 reads TGTGCCAGCTATCAGACAGATATGAACACTGAAGCTTTCTTT. This sequence encodes CASYQTDMNTEAFF.

V usage is TRBV27 and J usage is TRBJ1-2; D perhaps matches TRBD1 (6 bases). Looked up from germline, CDR1 is MNHEY and CDR2 is SMNVEV (reference sequence). Trimming removed 2 bases at V and 9 bases at J, with 19 bases between. The CDR3 has 15 residues. The CDR3 coding sequence is TGTGCCAGCAGTTTAAACCCGGGGGGGGCGCGGAGCTACACCTTC. Its protein is CASSLNPGGARSYTF.

The chain is built from TRBV6-1 and TRBJ2-7; D is uncertain. Germline V gives CDR1 MNHNS, CDR2 SASEGT. The CDR3 loop spans 12 amino acids. Trimming left V 2 bases short and J 4 bases short, with 6 bases between. The CDR3 nucleotides read TGTGCCAGCAGTGAACTATCTTACGAGCAGTACTTC. Its translation: CASSELSYEQYF.